This TCR beta chain was obtained from a study of graft-versus-host responses after intestinal transplantation. About the study: Recipients had transplants, and these were multivisceral, liver-intestinal, or isolated intestinal. Uniformly, recipients were administered anti-thymocyte globulin induction with subsequent tacrolimus and steroids for 2 to 3 years.

Points from the study as a whole: Allografts carried high graft-versus-host to host-versus-graft clonal ratios in patients having graft-donor T cell macrochimerism. Early post-transplant HvG declines showed an association with peak circulating GvH clone levels.

Worth noting for this clone: What it binds is unknown.

Some clones are missing from TCRdb's copy, which holds only in-frame ones; the method was immunoSEQ multiplex PCR. The data show some 77,000 clones, 80% to 95% seen once. Germline V gene data show CDR1 as LNHDA and CDR2 as SQIVND (reference sequence). This CDR3 contains 14 residues. V was trimmed by 5 bases and J by 5 bases, leaving 15 bases between them. The V and J genes are TRBV19 and TRBJ2-5; D tentatively fits TRBD1 or TRBD2 (6 bases each). The sequencing used PBMCs, collected 98 days after intestinal transplantation. The sequence derives from a human patient who received an intestinal transplant, so some T cells may come from the graft donor. The CDR3 nucleotides are TGTGCCAGTAGTTTAGGGGGACTCGGGGAGACCCAGTACTTC. Translating gives CASSLGGLGETQYF.